This T cell receptor (beta chain) was sequenced during a study of cytomegalovirus exposure and HLA in healthy donors (dated by TCRdb to about 2017). For context, the study as a whole: According to an earlier analysis of 587 of the donors, about 179 million T cells yielded approximately 120 million unique TCR beta sequences and roughly 280 Gb of sequence data. Roughly 300 gigabases of sequencing data and 70 million to 85 million unique TCR sequences were included in an early release covering over 600 HLA-typed donors. The study profiled the T cell repertoires of 550 to 700 subjects by immunosequencing and related them to cytomegalovirus serostatus. Because of strong linkage in the cohort, roughly five DR-DQ haplotypes were treated as single units for association and clustering. Among the roughly 370 genotyped donors, 75% to 90% belonged to the genetic ancestry cluster associated with self-reported Caucasian donors. The number of typed donors differed by locus: about 620-630 for A, B, C, DRB1 and DQB1; approximately 520 for DQA1; 600 to 610 for DPA1; and 400 to 480 for DPB1. Rather than using new phenotypic data, the later analysis identified candidate immune exposures from TCR beta sequences and from how often those sequences occurred across donors. An earlier analysis of about 620 of the donors applied high-throughput TCR beta sequencing to assess whether each TCR beta V gene segment acted as functional or pseudogenic. In a later genetic analysis, genome-wide SNP genotypes for about 65% of the roughly 700 donors were used, and that subset was treated as a discovery cohort. To predict cytomegalovirus infection status, the study brought together high-throughput TCR immunosequencing, statistical association of individual TCRs with disease status, and machine learning. Every discovery cohort repertoire had been produced on one sequencing platform. Donor age, sex, ethnicity and CMV serostatus were compiled together with the repertoire data. HLA typing included class I and class II loci at four-digit resolution. A separate validation cohort of over a hundred different subjects was used in addition to the approximately 640-subject first cohort. Among approximately 370 genotyped donors of the cohort, an average of approximately 240,000 unique TCR beta nucleotide sequences was sequenced per donor, of which about 19% were non-productive. The aim of the study was to test whether cataloging public T cell receptors could identify signatures of past pathogen exposure. A later analysis re-analyzed previously published TCR beta repertoires from roughly 600 donors and added high-resolution HLA genotyping to study TCR occurrence patterns. The research as a whole found: An association between a missense DCLRE1C variant and V-gene and J-gene trimming of TCR beta chains was found in a later genetic analysis and replicated in an independent cohort. In this cohort, only TCR beta chains were sequenced, and detectable features were limited by the absence of alpha or paired-chain data. An earlier analysis of around 500 of the donors showed that most TCR beta V segments appeared in productive rearrangements either about 90% or about 30% of the time, which broadly matched IMGT annotations. Compared with equally common non-associated chains, HLA-associated TCR beta chains in a later analysis were more clonally expanded and had lower generation probabilities. In a later analysis, TCR association rates were found to vary across HLA loci, with the most associated TCRs seen for DRB1 alleles and the fewest for HLA-C alleles. Compared with the approximately 720-donor mean, donors in an Asian-associated ancestry cluster had fewer N-insertions in productive TCRs, according to a later genetic analysis. When HLA alleles, especially DR and DQ, strongly co-occurred, TCR associations were difficult to assign to individual alleles. Correlated functional status among segregating V segments might be attributable to linkage disequilibrium, but an unknown experimental factor could not be ruled out. The authors suggested that the approach could potentially be generalized to other disease states and immunological phenotypes. In a later analysis, several top co-occurrence clusters were reported to appear linked to parvovirus B19, influenza, CMV and Epstein-Barr virus. A group of highly shared sequence variants was considered likely to be a technical artifact of the sequencing pipeline. The earlier analysis of 587 of the donors excluded approximately 15 rarely observed V segments, including chromosome 9 orphons, because counts were too low. Because the 87-base-pair reads could not distinguish some IMGT-functional V segments, including TRBV6-2 and TRBV6-3, those segments were excluded. A further reported finding was that TCR beta sequences accurately predicted the HLA-A and HLA-B alleles for most subjects in the first cohort. The study gave a list of about 150 TCR beta chains associated with cytomegalovirus. Three of the identified cytomegalovirus-associated TCR beta chains were confirmed in vitro to be specific for cytomegalovirus antigens. Presence/absence analyses assumed roughly uniform sequencing depth across donors, an assumption that may not hold. Most TCR sequences were seen in very few donors, while some public TCRs were found in many individuals. In a later analysis, 15,000 to 20,000 TCR beta sequences were associated with specific HLA alleles at a false discovery rate of 0.05. According to a later analysis, most CMV-associated TCR beta chains appeared to be HLA-restricted, and the HLA associations seemed to be driven largely by CMV exposure. Because HLA typing was unavailable for some donors at each locus, only the typed subset was used in association tests. In both the original and validation cohorts, the classifier was reported to diagnose cytomegalovirus status with high specificity and sensitivity. The only immune exposure information available for the cohort was CMV serostatus.

To prepare the library, the immunoSEQ multiplex PCR assay was applied. For the multiplex PCR, a mixture combining 60 forward primers for TCR Vbeta segments and 13 reverse primers for TCR Jbeta segments was used. The CDR3 region of rearranged TCR beta genes was amplified from genomic DNA with a multiplex PCR assay. Amplified TCR beta libraries were sequenced as 87-base-pair reads on the Illumina HiSeq System. The paper's data handling went like this. In a later analysis, tens of millions of unique TCR beta chains were counted across the 690 or so repertoires, and roughly 10 million of these chains were shared by at least two donors. A nearest-neighbor algorithm error-corrected the raw reads and collapsed the reads into unique sequences, merging closely related sequences to remove PCR and sequencing errors. To assign V, D and J gene segments, CDR3 sequences were aligned to IMGT reference sequences. For a sequence to be retained, a match of at least six nucleotides to both a V gene segment and a J gene segment was required. Rearrangements were called productive when the CDR3 lacked stop codons and stayed in frame with V and J; all others were non-productive. CDR3 was defined according to IMGT convention as the region running from the second conserved V-encoded cysteine to the conserved J-encoded phenylalanine. The earlier analysis of 500 to 750 of the donors excluded any sequence lacking an unambiguous match to a single V gene segment. In an earlier analysis of around 600 of the donors, V segments were called functional above 56.7% productive rearrangements and were called segregating when the between-donor standard deviation exceeded 5%. A statistical classification framework was built to diagnose cytomegalovirus status from the catalog of TCR beta chain sequences. In a later analysis, V and J genes were assigned by comparing TCR nucleotide sequences against IMGT/GENE-DB human TR gene sequences. A later analysis assigned CDR3 sequences and most-parsimonious VDJ recombination scenarios with the TCRdist pipeline. In a later analysis, each TCR beta chain was defined by its CDR3 amino acid sequence together with its V-gene family, and reads without a unique V-gene family were excluded. To address suspected cross-contamination and a sequencing artifact, a later analysis removed roughly 640 highly shared, low-generation-probability nucleotide sequences. In a later analysis, a clonal expansion index was calculated for each public chain from normalized within-repertoire ranks of inferred template counts. In a later analysis, generation probabilities were computed using a VDJ recombination model fitted to out-of-frame rearrangements, and the results were checked against IGoR. In a later analysis, hypergeometric tests were used to score TCR-TCR, TCR-HLA and TCR-CMV co-occurrence, with a repertoire-size bias correction applied to TCR pairs. A later analysis estimated false discovery rates by permuting HLA or CMV assignments 20 times. In a later analysis, co-occurring TCRs were grouped with DBSCAN, and TCRdist sequence similarity was added when clustering was performed within HLA-allele-positive subsets. Repertoires with fewer than 30,000 or more than 120,000 public chains were left out of co-occurrence clustering, as were about five repertoires with anomalous nucleotide sharing. TCRdb mirrors the immuneACCESS table, restricted to in-frame sequences. Some clones are absent from its copies; in checked studies, under half trace to an unresolved V gene, and the reason for the others is unknown. V and J calls and clone size are those listed in that table; D and trimming were worked out from the DNA. Recorded for this sample are 150,000 or so clones; 73% of them occurred a single time. The top ten constitute 1.5% to 2% of the sample.

The cohort consisted of some 730 healthy bone marrow donors. At the time of sampling, all cohort members were nominally healthy, though unrecorded immune exposures were likely present. The donor was CMV seronegative and was included in the group of hundreds of seronegative cohort members. Each donor provided a peripheral blood sample, and peripheral blood mononuclear cells were used for TCR beta sequencing. The Qiagen DNeasy Blood Extraction Kit was used to extract genomic DNA from the blood cell samples. Notes on this clone: It has no known antigen specificity. Base-call qualities are not available, and no considerably larger clone is one nucleotide away.

Per the germline V gene (reference sequence), MNHNY is the CDR1 and SVGAGI is the CDR2. From cysteine to valine, the CDR3 is 15 amino acids long. Only CDR3 DNA is held: 45 bases, read in frame from base 1. V is pruned by 6 bases and J by 2 bases, leaving 10 bases of the junction without a gene match. This clonotype originated in a woman aged 18-35 years in good health and CMV-seronegative. The chain links TRBV6-6 with TRBJ2-7, and TRBD2 aligns with 7 junction nucleotides. Sequenced input: PBMCs. For the CDR3, the sequence is CASSPGLSKTYEQYV. The DNA is TGTGCCAGCAGCCCGGGACTAAGTAAAACCTACGAGCAGTACGTC.